A single sample gave rise to the 25 T cell receptor beta chains below, sequenced in a study of blood T cell repertoires in COVID-19. Profiling relied on immunoSEQ multiplex PCR, and the TCRdb table lists in-frame clones only, not all of them. The sample lists roughly 60,000 clones, roughly 84% occurring once. The specimen sequenced was peripheral blood. Receptors were obtained from a man aged 55 to 70 with COVID-19, enrolled during active disease.

J is TRBJ1-1 and V is TRBV25-1, with D perhaps TRBD1 (6 bases). Germline CDR1 reads MGHDK; CDR2 reads SYGVNS. With 4 bases removed from V and 5 bases from J, the gap between germline ends came to 20 bases. CDR3 length: 16 residues. The CDR3 reads CASSGGGPIRWTEAFF. DNA of the CDR3: TGTGCCAGCAGTGGCGGGGGCCCCATCCGATGGACTGAAGCTTTCTTT. The entire variable domain, with the rest obtained from reference TRBV25-1 and TRBJ1-1, is as follows: EADIYQTPRYLVIGTGKKITLECSQTMGHDKMYWYQQDPGMELHLIHYSYGVNSTEKGDLSSESTVSRIRTEHFPLTLESARPSHTSQYLCASSGGGPIRWTEAFFGQGTRLTVV.

The chain combines TRBV3-1 (or the pseudogene TRBV3-2) with TRBJ1-1; D is unclear. Germline lookup yields CDR1 LGHDT and CDR2 YNNKEL (reference sequence). Trimming cost V 3 bases and J 1 base, with 9 bases left between them. This CDR3 is 14 amino acids long. CDR3: CASSHLSPNTEAFF. CDR3 in DNA: TGTGCCAGCAGCCACTTGAGCCCGAACACTGAAGCTTTCTTT.

The rearrangement links TRBV5-1 to TRBJ2-7; D gene ambiguous. Germline values: CDR1 SGHRS, CDR2 YFSETQ. The CDR3 extends over 14 amino acids. With 2 bases removed from V and 1 base from J, the gap between germline ends came to 10 bases. As DNA, the CDR3 is TGCGCCAGCAGCTTAACAGCCCCGTCCTACGAGCAGTACTTC. It encodes CASSLTAPSYEQYF.

This clone has just one count. The V gene is TRBV6-2 or TRBV6-3, the J gene TRBJ2-4; 10 nucleotides agree with TRBD2. Germline assignment: CDR1 MNHEY and CDR2 SVGEGT. The CDR3 runs 19 residues. V shed 6 bases and J 6 bases; nucleotides not matched to a gene: 20. CDR3 nucleotide sequence: TGTGCCAGCAGCAGGACTAGCGGATTATCCTTCGGCAGTGGAAACATTCAGTACTTC. Translating it yields CASSRTSGLSFGSGNIQYF.

This clone came up a few times. The V call is TRBV7-9, the J call TRBJ2-7; D is possibly TRBD1 (6 bases). V dropped 5 bases and J dropped 0 bases, with 17 bases sitting between them. The CDR3 extends over 16 amino acids. CDR1 is SEHNR, CDR2 FQNEAQ, per germline (reference sequence). CDR3 DNA sequence: TGTGCCAGCAGCACGGATTGGACAGTTTACTCCTACGAGCAGTACTTC. Its translation is CASSTDWTVYSYEQYF.

This clone has more than one count but fewer than ten. For the CDR3, the DNA is TGTGCCAGCAGTACTCAGGGGACATCTGGACATAAAGCTTTCTTT. Its protein is CASSTQGTSGHKAFF. V is TRBV6-5 and J is TRBJ1-1, with D perhaps matching TRBD1 (6 bases). This CDR3 has 15 amino acids. The V end was cut by 5 bases, the J end by 9 bases, with 22 bases between. Germline CDR1 MNHEY, CDR2 SVGAGI.

The chain uses TRBV5-1 and TRBJ2-5; D perhaps matches TRBD2 (6 bases). Trimming took off 5 bases at V and 2 bases at J, with 10 bases between the two ends. CDR3 length equals 13 residues. Looked up from germline, CDR1 is SGHRS and CDR2 is YFSETQ. In DNA, the CDR3 is TGCGCCAGCAGTTGGGGGGAACAAGAGACCCAGTACTTC. It codes for CASSWGEQETQYF. Supplemented by reference TRBV5-1 and TRBJ2-5, the full variable domain reads KAGVTQTPRYLIKTRGQQVTLSCSPISGHRSVSWYQQTPGQGLQFLFEYFSETQRNKGNFPGRFSGRQFSNSRSEMNVSTLELGDSALYLCASSWGEQETQYFGPGTRLLVL.

Points on this clone: The identical CDR3 is also encoded by other nucleotide sequences in the sample. The DNA of the CDR3 is TGTGCCTGGAGTGTACGACAGGGGGACACCATATATTTT. This gives the protein CAWSVRQGDTIYF. This chain joins TRBV30 and TRBJ1-3; the match to TRBD1 covers 9 bases. Germline V CDR1 and CDR2: GTSNPN, SVGIG (reference sequence). CDR3 length: 13 amino acids. V lost 0 bases, J lost 8 bases, and 2 bases stayed unmatched.

The V and J genes are TRBV15 and TRBJ1-5, with 7 bases matching TRBD1. The CDR3 has 15 residues. CDR1 and CDR2 (germline): LNHNV, YYDKDF (reference sequence). Losses at the gene ends were 0 bases for V and 5 bases for J; bases not matched to a gene: 4. CDR3 DNA sequence: TGTGCCACCAGCAGAGACGACAGGGAAGATCAGCCCCAGCATTTT. Translation gives CATSRDDREDQPQHF.

The genes are TRBV19 and TRBJ2-3; D gene ambiguous. The germline V gene has CDR1 LNHDA and CDR2 SQIVND (reference sequence). Trimming took off 0 bases at V and 3 bases at J, with 4 bases between the two ends. This CDR3 has 13 residues. The CDR3 DNA sequence: TGTGCCAGTAGTATAGATCGGACAGATACGCAGTATTTT. It is translated as CASSIDRTDTQYF. The full variable domain, with the rest looked up from reference TRBV19 and TRBJ2-3, is DGGITQSPKYLFRKEGQNVTLSCEQNLNHDAMYWYRQDPGQGLRLIYYSQIVNDFQKGDIAEGYSVSREKKESFPLTVTSAQKNPTAFYLCASSIDRTDTQYFGPGTRLTVL.

This chain joins TRBV10-3 and TRBJ1-2, with 10 positions matching TRBD1. From germline, CDR1 is ENHRY and CDR2 SYGVKD. The ends lost 4 bases at V and 5 bases at J; junction bases unmatched: 28. The CDR3 extends over 22 amino acids. The CDR3 bases are TGTGCCATCAGTGCGGGGACCGGGACAGGGGAACATTGGCCCCCTGAGGTATATGGCTACACCTTC. Translation: CAISAGTGTGEHWPPEVYGYTF.

The chain has TRBV19 and TRBJ1-2, with 8 bases matching TRBD1. V dropped 4 bases and J dropped 7; count of bases not matched to a gene: 5. The CDR3 runs to 13 residues. Germline CDR1 is LNHDA and CDR2 is SQIVND (reference sequence). The CDR3 reads CASSTTGVGGYTF. The CDR3 region has the DNA TGTGCCAGTAGTACGACAGGGGTGGGTGGCTACACCTTC.

The sample holds many counts of this clone. V usage is TRBV28 and J usage is TRBJ2-1, with a possible D match to TRBD2 (6 bases). The CDR3 extends over 15 amino acids. V was shortened by 1 base and J by 5 bases, with 12 bases between the two germline ends. Per germline, CDR1 MDHEN and CDR2 SYDVKM. In nucleotides, the CDR3 is TGTGCCAGCAGTTTATTAGCGGTACGACACAATGAGCAGTTCTTC. Its protein product is CASSLLAVRHNEQFF.

The V call is TRBV29-1, the J call TRBJ2-7, with D hard to call. CDR1 is SQVTM, CDR2 ANQGSEA, per germline. The CDR3 loop spans 12 amino acids. V shed 1 base and J shed 4 bases, with 8 bases lying between them. The CDR3 here is CSVEGRLYEQYF. The CDR3 DNA reads as TGCAGCGTTGAAGGGCGGCTATACGAGCAGTACTTC.

J is TRBJ2-2 and V is TRBV5-5, with D perhaps TRBD2 (6 bases). V dropped 2 bases and J dropped 6 bases, with 11 bases sitting between them. Germline V lookup: CDR1 SGHKS, CDR2 YYEKEE (reference sequence). This CDR3 has 14 residues. The CDR3 sequence: CASSFGGGAGELFF. In nucleotides, the CDR3 is TGTGCCAGCAGCTTTGGGGGAGGCGCCGGGGAGCTGTTTTTT.

V is TRBV3-1 (or the pseudogene TRBV3-2) and J is TRBJ1-5; TRBD1 matches at 9 bases. CDR1 and CDR2 from the germline V gene are LGHDT and YNNKEL (reference sequence). This CDR3 comprises 18 residues. With V trimmed by 1 base and J by 1 base, 8 bases remained unmatched. CDR3 sequence: CASSQATGGGVSNQPQHF. The CDR3 region has the DNA TGTGCCAGCAGCCAAGCTACAGGGGGCGGTGTGAGCAATCAGCCCCAGCATTTT.

The rearrangement uses TRBV30 and TRBJ1-5, with 8 bases that match TRBD1. The CDR3 spans 15 residues. Germline assignment: CDR1 GTSNPN and CDR2 SVGIG (reference sequence). Losses at the gene ends were 3 bases for V and 4 bases for J; bases not matched to a gene: 8. The CDR3 spells CAWREQGVGNQPQHF. CDR3 nucleotides: TGTGCCTGGAGGGAACAGGGGGTTGGGAATCAGCCCCAGCATTTT.

This clone was counted between two and nine times. The CDR3 here is CASSPGTDPVGGNQPQHF. CDR3 DNA: TGCGCCAGCAGCCCCGGGACAGACCCAGTCGGGGGCAATCAGCCCCAGCATTTT. V usage is TRBV5-1 and J usage is TRBJ1-5, with 7 positions matching TRBD1. The CDR3 sequence is 18 residues long. V was pared by 4 bases and J by 2 bases, with 15 bases of the junction left unmatched. Germline V gene sequence: CDR1 SGHRS, CDR2 YFSETQ.

The chain employs TRBV10-3 and TRBJ1-2, with D perhaps TRBD1 (6 bases). Germline CDR1 ENHRY, CDR2 SYGVKD. The CDR3 extends over 15 amino acids. Between the trimmed V and J ends, which lost 7 bases and 0 bases, there was a span of 15 bases. CDR3 coding DNA: TGTGCCATCAAAAACCGGGACACCTCTAACTATGGCTACACCTTC. Translation: CAIKNRDTSNYGYTF.

CDR3: CSVVNLAVPSSSYNEQFF. The CDR3 region has the DNA TGCAGCGTTGTAAATCTAGCGGTACCAAGTAGCTCCTACAATGAGCAGTTCTTC. V gene TRBV29-1 combines with J gene TRBJ2-1, with TRBD2 identical over 7 bases. The CDR3 covers 18 residues. Germline V gene data show CDR1 as SQVTM and CDR2 as ANQGSEA. After removal of 4 bases from V and 0 bases from J, the junction contained 15 bases not matched to a gene.

This chain joins TRBV6-5 and TRBJ2-3; TRBD2 matches at 10 bases. J was trimmed by 5 bases and V by 7 bases; bases with no gene match: 9. Germline CDR1 reads MNHEY; CDR2 reads SVGAGI. The CDR3 consists of 15 residues. The CDR3 sequence is CASNRAGGPQDTQYF. As DNA, the CDR3 is TGTGCCAGCAACCGAGCGGGAGGGCCGCAAGATACGCAGTATTTT.

The chain couples TRBV3-1 (or the pseudogene TRBV3-2) to TRBJ2-5, with TRBD2 as a possible D gene (6 bases). CDR1 and CDR2 from the germline V gene are LGHDT and YNNKEL (reference sequence). This CDR3 is built from 18 residues. The V and J ends lost 10 bases and 5 bases respectively, with 32 bases between them. The CDR3 DNA sequence: TGTGCCACCTACAAAGGAGGTTCGGGACTCCAGAGGCGCGAGACCCAGTACTTC. Encoded protein: CATYKGGSGLQRRETQYF.

Worth noting for this clone: The sample carries other DNA sequences with the same CDR3. This chain connects TRBV3-1 (or the pseudogene TRBV3-2) to TRBJ2-3, with D possibly being TRBD2 (5 bases). The CDR3 has 14 residues. Germline CDR1 LGHDT, CDR2 YNNKEL (reference sequence). V was trimmed by 4 bases and J by 0 bases, leaving 8 bases between them. The CDR3 loop reads CASSPRTSTDTQYF. The CDR3 nucleotides are TGTGCCAGCAGCCCGAGGACTAGCACAGATACGCAGTATTTT.

This chain links TRBV27 with TRBJ2-7; a possible D gene is TRBD1 (6 bases). Looked up from germline, CDR1 is MNHEY and CDR2 is SMNVEV (reference sequence). This CDR3 contains 15 residues. Trimming took 6 bases from V and 4 from J, leaving 19 bases between them. The CDR3 bases are TGTGCCAGCAGCCCGACCGGGACAACGCCTTACGAGCAGTACTTC. It is translated as CASSPTGTTPYEQYF.

A few counts support this clone. The chain couples TRBV6-6 to TRBJ2-7; 7 bases map to TRBD2. V lost 4 bases to trimming and J lost 0 bases; unmatched junction nucleotides: 9. CDR3 size: 16 residues. CDR1 MNHNY and CDR2 SVGAGI come from the germline V gene (reference sequence). The CDR3 spells CASSSPRGSRSYEQYF. The CDR3 DNA reads as TGTGCCAGCAGTTCACCTCGCGGGAGTCGCTCCTACGAGCAGTACTTC.